This passage covers 32 T cell receptor beta chains from one sample sequenced in a study of control samples from healthy donors and cancer patients. Profiled with immunoSEQ multiplex PCR; TCRdb holds only in-frame clones, not every one. The repertoire holds 110,000 to 150,000 clones, with roughly nine tenths as singletons. Sequencing was carried out using blood. The source is a woman in her twenties or thirties in good health.

The CDR3 sequence: CASTYSGGYTF. CDR3 DNA sequence: TGTGCCAGCACCTACTCCGGAGGCTACACCTTC. The chain has TRBV12-3 or TRBV12-4 and TRBJ1-2, with D hard to call. V lost 7 bases, J lost 8 bases, and 11 bases lay in between. The CDR3 covers 11 residues.

The chain recombines TRBV29-1 with TRBJ1-4, with D possibly being TRBD1 (6 bases). Deletions cut 3 bases from V and 4 bases from J, with 12 bases between. CDR1 SQVTM and CDR2 ANQGSEA come from the germline V gene. The CDR3 loop spans 14 amino acids. For the CDR3, the DNA is TGCAGCGTTGACGGAGGGGGTAATAATGAAAAACTGTTTTTT. Protein: CSVDGGGNNEKLFF.

J is TRBJ2-5 and V is TRBV6-2 or TRBV6-3, with 7 bases matching TRBD2. Looked up from germline, CDR1 is MNHEY and CDR2 is SVGEGT. The CDR3 has 18 residues. The V gene end was trimmed by 0 bases and the J gene end by 5 bases; junction bases not matched to a gene: 15. The CDR3 loop is CASSYSLGRRESVETQYF. The DNA for the CDR3 is TGTGCCAGCAGTTACTCGTTGGGCCGGCGGGAGAGCGTGGAGACCCAGTACTTC.

This chain uses TRBV28 with TRBJ1-4; a weak D match, TRBD1 (5 bases). The CDR3 consists of 15 residues. V lost 5 bases, J lost 8 bases, and 18 bases lay in between. The germline V gene encodes CDR1 MDHEN and CDR2 SYDVKM. As DNA, the CDR3 is TGTGCCAGCAGTCTCAGGCCCGGGGGATCCGAAAAACTGTTTTTT. Its translation is CASSLRPGGSEKLFF.

The genes are TRBV7-6 and TRBJ2-7, with 8 bases matching TRBD2. J was trimmed by 2 bases and V by 5 bases; bases with no gene match: 8. The CDR3 is 15 residues long. Germline V gene lookup returns CDR1 SGHVS and CDR2 FNYEAQ. CDR3 nucleotides: TGTGCCAGCAGCGGCGGGGGGAGAGAAACCTACGAGCAGTACTTC. Protein: CASSGGGRETYEQYF.

In this sample, this clone turned up a few times. V and J are TRBV25-1 and TRBJ2-3, with TRBD2 as a possible D gene (5 bases). The V and J ends lost 4 bases and 3 bases respectively, with 20 bases between them. Germline-derived CDR1 and CDR2 are MGHDK and SYGVNS. The CDR3 extends over 17 amino acids. The CDR3 loop reads CASSAPNSGGRTDTQYF. In DNA, the CDR3 is TGTGCCAGCAGTGCCCCTAACAGCGGAGGACGAACAGATACGCAGTATTTT. The whole variable domain, filled in from reference TRBV25-1 and TRBJ2-3, reads EADIYQTPRYLVIGTGKKITLECSQTMGHDKMYWYQQDPGMELHLIHYSYGVNSTEKGDLSSESTVSRIRTEHFPLTLESARPSHTSQYLCASSAPNSGGRTDTQYFGPGTRLTVL.

The chain carries TRBV5-5 and TRBJ1-1, with D hard to call. Germline CDR1 is SGHKS and CDR2 is YYEKEE (reference sequence). V was shortened by 2 bases and J by 4 bases, with 15 bases between the two germline ends. There are 15 residues in the CDR3. CDR3 protein: CASSFQGGIVTEAFF. The CDR3 DNA reads TGTGCCAGCAGCTTTCAAGGAGGTATAGTCACTGAAGCTTTCTTT.

The chain joins TRBV5-6 to TRBJ1-2; D possibly corresponds to TRBD1 (5 bases). The V end lost 3 bases, the J end lost 6 bases, and 9 bases lay between the germline ends. The germline gives CDR1 SGHDT, CDR2 YYEEEE. The CDR3 is 12 amino acids. CDR3 sequence: CASSWGQNGYTF. CDR3 nucleotides: TGTGCCAGCAGCTGGGGCCAGAATGGCTACACCTTC.

V gene TRBV14 combines with J gene TRBJ2-7, with TRBD2 identical over 13 bases. The germline V gene encodes CDR1 SGHDN and CDR2 FVKESK. The CDR3 has 16 amino acids. Trimming cost V 4 bases and J 3 bases; bases outside gene matches: 6. The CDR3 region is CASSPRTSGSLYEQYF. The CDR3 DNA follows: TGTGCCAGCAGCCCCCGGACTAGCGGGAGTCTCTACGAGCAGTACTTC.

DNA for the CDR3: TGCGCCAGCAGCTTGCAAGCAGATAACTATGGCTACACCTTC. It encodes CASSLQADNYGYTF. The chain joins TRBV5-1 to TRBJ1-2; D is undetermined. The CDR3 length is 14 residues. V lost 1 base, J lost 1 base, and 8 bases lay in between. CDR1 and CDR2 from the germline V gene are SGHRS and YFSETQ.

This clone came up once. V usage is TRBV3-1 (or the pseudogene TRBV3-2) and J usage is TRBJ1-6; 7 bases agree with TRBD1. Germline lookup yields CDR1 LGHDT and CDR2 YNNKEL (reference sequence). Trimming took 6 bases from V and 5 from J; bases not matched to a gene: 7. The CDR3 length is 15 residues. The CDR3, as DNA: TGTGCCAGCAGTCCGAGGGGGCAGAATAATTCACCCCTCCACTTT. Residues: CASSPRGQNNSPLHF.

V is TRBV7-2 and J is TRBJ2-7; 11 nucleotides agree with TRBD2. V lost 1 base to trimming and J lost 2 bases; unmatched junction nucleotides: 4. This CDR3 contains 16 residues. The germline gives CDR1 SGHTA, CDR2 FQGNSA. The CDR3 reads CASSLELAGEAYEQYF. CDR3 nucleotides: TGTGCCAGCAGCTTAGAACTAGCGGGGGAAGCCTACGAGCAGTACTTC.

The rearrangement links TRBV4-1 to TRBJ1-1; 11 bases are a match to TRBD1. Losses at the gene ends were 3 bases for V and 4 bases for J; bases not matched to a gene: 4. This CDR3 contains 15 residues. Germline CDR1 reads MGHRA; CDR2 reads YSYEKL. CDR3 DNA sequence: TGCGCCAGCAGCCACGGACAGGGGGCTATCACTGAAGCTTTCTTT. This codes for CASSHGQGAITEAFF.

The V call is TRBV20-1, the J call TRBJ2-7; 11 bases map to TRBD2. Germline assignment: CDR1 DFQATT and CDR2 SNEGSKA (reference sequence). CDR3 length: 14 amino acids. J gave up 4 bases and V 3 bases, and 5 bases lay outside the gene matches. The CDR3, as DNA: TGCAGTGCTAGTGAACTAGCGGGAGTGTACGAGCAGTACTTC. Encoded protein: CSASELAGVYEQYF.

This chain connects TRBV15 to TRBJ2-3; 9 positions agree with TRBD1. Trimming took 4 bases from V and 2 from J; bases not matched to a gene: 7. Germline loops: CDR1 LNHNV, CDR2 YYDKDF (reference sequence). The CDR3 totals 16 residues. Here the CDR3 reads CATSNRDRVITDTQYF. The CDR3 DNA follows: TGTGCCACCAGCAACCGGGACAGGGTCATCACAGATACGCAGTATTTT.

In this sample, this clone turned up once. This sequence joins TRBV7-3 and TRBJ2-1; 10 nucleotides align to TRBD2. The CDR3 extends over 17 amino acids. Germline values: CDR1 SGHTA, CDR2 FQGTGA. The J segment lost 6 bases and the V segment lost 4 bases, leaving 12 bases of the junction unmatched. CDR3 in DNA: TGTGCCAGCAGCTCCTCGCGTGGACTAGCGGTAGGCAATGAGCAGTTCTTC. It yields the protein CASSSSRGLAVGNEQFF.

The chain couples TRBV6-1 to TRBJ2-7, with TRBD2 matching 7 bases. CDR1 is MNHNS, CDR2 SASEGT, per germline. The length of the CDR3 is 14 residues. Trimming removed 3 bases from V and 6 bases from J; junction bases left unmatched: 8. CDR3 bases: TGTGCCAGCAGTGACAGGACTAGTTTGCGCGAGCAGTACTTC. Its translation is CASSDRTSLREQYF.

The chain uses TRBV28 and TRBJ2-1; D unclear. Trimming shortened V by 2 bases and J by 1 base, and 9 bases separated the two germline ends. The CDR3 is 15 amino acids. Germline assignment: CDR1 MDHEN and CDR2 SYDVKM. The DNA of the CDR3 is TGTGCCAGCAGTTTACTTAGGCCTTCCTACAATGAGCAGTTCTTC. It yields the protein CASSLLRPSYNEQFF.

The J gene is TRBJ2-1, the V gene TRBV7-3, with 14 bases identical to TRBD2. With 4 bases clipped from V and 6 bases from J, the junction kept 5 bases outside the gene matches. This CDR3 has 16 amino acids. Germline V CDR1 and CDR2: SGHTA, FQGTGA. The CDR3 bases are TGTGCCAGCAGCTCCCACGGGACTAGCGGGAGCAATGAGCAGTTCTTC. This translates into CASSSHGTSGSNEQFF. Together with reference TRBV7-3 and TRBJ2-1, the CDR3 gives the full variable domain: GAGVSQTPSNKVTEKGKYVELRCDPISGHTALYWYRQSLGQGPEFLIYFQGTGAADDSGLPNDRFFAVRPEGSVSTLKIQRTERGDSAVYLCASSSHGTSGSNEQFFGPGTRLTVL.

The chain joins TRBV5-4 to TRBJ2-7; D might be TRBD2 (5 bases). This CDR3 is built from 15 residues. Trimming left V 2 bases short and J 3 bases short, with 15 bases between. Germline V gene sequence: CDR1 SGHNT, CDR2 YYREEE (reference sequence). In nucleotides, the CDR3 is TGTGCCAGCAGCTTCTATGGGATTGCGGGCTACGAGCAGTACTTC. It is translated as CASSFYGIAGYEQYF.

The chain carries TRBV6-5 and TRBJ2-3; D is unclear. With 6 bases removed from V and 8 bases from J, the gap between germline ends came to 12 bases. The germline CDR1 and CDR2 sequences are MNHEY and SVGAGI. The length of the CDR3 is 12 residues. The CDR3 DNA reads TGTGCCAGCAGCCCCCACATTGGTACGCAGTATTTT. Encoded protein: CASSPHIGTQYF.

The chain uses TRBV25-1 and TRBJ1-2; D unclear. CDR1 is MGHDK, CDR2 SYGVNS, per germline. Trimming stripped 3 bases from V and 2 bases from J, with 13 bases between. The CDR3 is 15 amino acids. CDR3 sequence: CASSDGRTVNYGYTF. For the CDR3, the DNA is TGTGCCAGCAGTGATGGCCGTACGGTCAACTATGGCTACACCTTC.

This clone was detected only once. The chain has TRBV7-8 and TRBJ2-2; 8 positions agree with TRBD2. The CDR3 has 15 residues. The ends lost 5 bases at V and 4 bases at J; junction bases unmatched: 6. The germline gives CDR1 SGHVS, CDR2 FQNEAQ. The chain's CDR3 is CASSRGTSGTGELFF. Here the CDR3 DNA reads TGTGCCAGCAGCCGGGGGACTAGTGGCACCGGGGAGCTGTTTTTT.

The chain is built from TRBV7-2 and TRBJ1-1, with 7 bases that match TRBD1. CDR3 length: 14 amino acids. Per the germline V gene, CDR1 is SGHTA and CDR2 is FQGNSA. V lost 5 bases to trimming and J lost 8 bases; unmatched junction nucleotides: 11. CDR3 sequence (DNA): TGTGCCAGCAGCATAAGTACAGGGGAATACGAAGCTTTCTTT. It specifies CASSISTGEYEAFF. Based on the CDR3 plus reference TRBV7-2 and TRBJ1-1, the full variable domain is GAGVSQSPSNKVTEKGKDVELRCDPISGHTALYWYRQSLGQGLEFLIYFQGNSAPDKSGLPSDRFSAERTGGSVSTLTIQRTQQEDSAVYLCASSISTGEYEAFFGQGTRLTVV.

The V gene is TRBV29-1, the J gene TRBJ2-2; the D is unclear. CDR3 length: 11 amino acids. Trimming took 4 bases from V and 3 from J, leaving 3 bases between them. CDR1 and CDR2 (germline): SQVTM, ANQGSEA. The DNA for the CDR3 is TGCAGCGTTGGAGACACCGGGGAGCTGTTTTTT. Its protein is CSVGDTGELFF.

The CDR3 nucleotides are TGTGCCAGTAGGGTCAAGCAGAGCCCCTACAATGAGCAGTTCTTC. This translates into CASRVKQSPYNEQFF. V is TRBV19 and J is TRBJ2-1; D uncertain. From germline, CDR1 is LNHDA and CDR2 SQIVND (reference sequence). With 6 bases removed from V and 2 bases from J, the gap between germline ends came to 14 bases. The CDR3 sequence is 15 residues long.

To note about this clone: One junction end does not reproduce the germline sequence, and a read error may be involved. The genes are TRBV30 and TRBJ2-1; 7 bases line up with TRBD2. CDR1 and CDR2 (germline): GTSNPN, SVGIG (reference sequence). CDR3 length: 15 amino acids. As DNA, the CDR3 is TGTGCCCGGAGTCCGACTAGCCTCGCCTACAATGAGCAGTTCTTC. Protein sequence: CARSPTSLAYNEQFF.

The rearrangement uses TRBV18 and TRBJ1-6; the D gene is possibly TRBD1 (5 bases). This CDR3 region has 17 residues. Germline-derived CDR1 and CDR2 are KGHSH and LQKENI. V lost 3 bases to trimming and J lost 6 bases, with 18 bases between them. As DNA, the CDR3 is TGTGCCAGCTCACCCTTCCAGGGCATGGGTGGTAATTCACCCCTCCACTTT. This codes for CASSPFQGMGGNSPLHF.

V is TRBV29-1 and J is TRBJ1-1, with TRBD1 matching over 9 bases. Germline values: CDR1 SQVTM, CDR2 ANQGSEA. The CDR3 runs 13 residues. J was trimmed by 3 bases and V by 7 bases; bases with no gene match: 6. The CDR3 is CSARTGADTEAFF. CDR3 nucleotide sequence: TGCAGCGCTAGGACAGGGGCGGACACTGAAGCTTTCTTT.

The chain couples TRBV2 to TRBJ2-7; 12 bases match TRBD2. Trimming removed 1 base from V and 5 bases from J; junction bases left unmatched: 0. CDR1 is SNHLY and CDR2 is FYNNEI in the germline V gene. This CDR3 contains 14 residues. The CDR3 region is CASSEGTSGNEQYF. The CDR3 region has the DNA TGTGCCAGCAGTGAAGGGACTAGCGGGAACGAGCAGTACTTC.

The chain uses TRBV6-6 and TRBJ1-2; perhaps TRBD1 as D (6 bases). From germline, CDR1 is MNHNY and CDR2 SVGAGI (reference sequence). The CDR3 extends over 12 amino acids. Trimming pared 6 bases from V and 6 bases from J, leaving 11 bases between. The CDR3 DNA follows: TGTGCCAGCAGACAGGGAGAAAATGGCTACACCTTC. It specifies CASRQGENGYTF.

This chain links TRBV7-9 with TRBJ2-5; 9 bases are shared with TRBD1. V trimming: 5 bases; J trimming: 5 bases; junction bases outside the gene matches: 3. Germline loops: CDR1 SEHNR, CDR2 FQNEAQ (reference sequence). The CDR3 runs to 13 residues. Here the CDR3 DNA reads TGTGCCAGCAGCGCCGGACAGGGGGAGACCCAGTACTTC. Translating it yields CASSAGQGETQYF.